The present T cell receptor (beta chain) was sequenced within a study of T cells expressing NK-cell markers. On the study more broadly: It was sorted CD3+CD56+NKG2C+, CD3+CD56+NKG2C- and CD3+CD56-NKG2C+ T cells that supplied the TCR beta repertoires. Seven donors tested HCMV-seropositive and one tested seronegative among the eight sequenced.

This CDR3 contains 13 residues. Per germline, CDR1 SGHAT and CDR2 FQNNGV. Production of TCR beta cDNA relied on 5'RACE template switching with UMIs. TCRdb reprocessed the 5' RACE reads and reports one entry per CDR3 protein, with no DNA. This listing includes 500,000 or so distinct CDR3 sequences. Input material: blood T cells: a sorted CD56 or NKG2C T cell subset, CD4+ or CD8+ T cells, or bulk PBMC T cells (not recorded which). This TCR came from a man between 18 and 29 years old in good health. This chain uses TRBV11-2 with TRBJ1-1. CDR3 sequence: CASSLDPPGRAFF.